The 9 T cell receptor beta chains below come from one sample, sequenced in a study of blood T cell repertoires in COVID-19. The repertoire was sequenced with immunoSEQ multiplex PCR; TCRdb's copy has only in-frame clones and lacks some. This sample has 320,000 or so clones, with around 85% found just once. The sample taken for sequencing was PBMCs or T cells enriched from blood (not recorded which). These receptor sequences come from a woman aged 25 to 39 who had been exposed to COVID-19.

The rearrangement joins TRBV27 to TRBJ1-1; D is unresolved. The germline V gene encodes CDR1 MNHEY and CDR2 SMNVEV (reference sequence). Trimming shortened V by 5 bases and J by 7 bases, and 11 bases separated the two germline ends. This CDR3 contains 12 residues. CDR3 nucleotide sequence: TGTGCCAGCAGTGGAATACAGAATGAAGCTTTCTTT. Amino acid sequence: CASSGIQNEAFF.

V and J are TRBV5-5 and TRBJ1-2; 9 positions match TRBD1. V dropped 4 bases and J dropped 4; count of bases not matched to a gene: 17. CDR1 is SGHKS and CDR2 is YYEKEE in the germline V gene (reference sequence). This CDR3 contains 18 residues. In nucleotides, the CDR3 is TGTGCCAGCAGCGCATACGCGGGACAGGGAGTAGGTATCTATGGCTACACCTTC. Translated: CASSAYAGQGVGIYGYTF.

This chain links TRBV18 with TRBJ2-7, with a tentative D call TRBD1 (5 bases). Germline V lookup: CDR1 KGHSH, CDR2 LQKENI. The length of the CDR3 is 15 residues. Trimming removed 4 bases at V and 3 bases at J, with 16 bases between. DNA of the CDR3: TGTGCCAGCTCACGCTACCCCACAGACAGCTACGAGCAGTACTTC. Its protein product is CASSRYPTDSYEQYF. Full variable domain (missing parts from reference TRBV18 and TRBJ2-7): NAGVMQNPRHLVRRRGQEARLRCSPMKGHSHVYWYRQLPEEGLKFMVYLQKENIIDESGMPKERFSAEFPKEGPSILRIQQVVRGDSAAYFCASSRYPTDSYEQYFGPGTRLTVT.

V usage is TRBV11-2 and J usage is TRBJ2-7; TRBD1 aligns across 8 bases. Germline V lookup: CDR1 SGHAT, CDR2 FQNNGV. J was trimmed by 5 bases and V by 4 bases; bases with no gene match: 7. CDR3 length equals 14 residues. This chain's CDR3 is CASSSRQGSNEQYF. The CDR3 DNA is TGTGCCAGCAGCTCTAGACAGGGGTCGAACGAGCAGTACTTC.

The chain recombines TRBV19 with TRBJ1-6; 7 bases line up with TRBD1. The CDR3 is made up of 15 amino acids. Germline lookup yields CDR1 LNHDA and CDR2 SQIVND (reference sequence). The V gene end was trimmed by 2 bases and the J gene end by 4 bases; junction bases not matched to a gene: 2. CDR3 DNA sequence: TGTGCCAGTAGTATACAGGGGGTTTATAATTCACCCCTCCACTTT. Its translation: CASSIQGVYNSPLHF.

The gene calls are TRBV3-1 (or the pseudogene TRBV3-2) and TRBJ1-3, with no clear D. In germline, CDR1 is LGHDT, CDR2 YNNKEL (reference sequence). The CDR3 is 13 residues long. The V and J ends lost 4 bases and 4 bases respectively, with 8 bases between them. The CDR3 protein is CASSLIQGNTIYF. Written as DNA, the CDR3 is TGTGCCAGCAGCCTAATACAGGGAAACACCATATATTTT.

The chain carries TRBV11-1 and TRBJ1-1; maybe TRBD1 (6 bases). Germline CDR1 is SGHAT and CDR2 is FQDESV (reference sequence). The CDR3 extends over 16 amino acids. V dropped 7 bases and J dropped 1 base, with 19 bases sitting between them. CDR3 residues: CASNSPTGTPNTEAFF. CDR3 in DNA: TGTGCCAGCAACTCTCCTACCGGGACACCGAACACTGAAGCTTTCTTT.

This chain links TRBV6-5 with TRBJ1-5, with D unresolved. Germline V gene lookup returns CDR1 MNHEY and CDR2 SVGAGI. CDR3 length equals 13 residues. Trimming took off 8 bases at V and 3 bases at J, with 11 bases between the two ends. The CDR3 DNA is TGTGCCAGCGGCGTGGGAGTCAATCAGCCCCAGCATTTT. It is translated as CASGVGVNQPQHF.

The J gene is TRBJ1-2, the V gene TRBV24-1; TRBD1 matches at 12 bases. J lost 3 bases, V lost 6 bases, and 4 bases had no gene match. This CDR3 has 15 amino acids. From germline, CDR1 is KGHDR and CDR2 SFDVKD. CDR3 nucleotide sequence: TGTGCCACCAGTTCCGGGACAGGGGGCGACTATGGCTACACCTTC. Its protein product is CATSSGTGGDYGYTF.